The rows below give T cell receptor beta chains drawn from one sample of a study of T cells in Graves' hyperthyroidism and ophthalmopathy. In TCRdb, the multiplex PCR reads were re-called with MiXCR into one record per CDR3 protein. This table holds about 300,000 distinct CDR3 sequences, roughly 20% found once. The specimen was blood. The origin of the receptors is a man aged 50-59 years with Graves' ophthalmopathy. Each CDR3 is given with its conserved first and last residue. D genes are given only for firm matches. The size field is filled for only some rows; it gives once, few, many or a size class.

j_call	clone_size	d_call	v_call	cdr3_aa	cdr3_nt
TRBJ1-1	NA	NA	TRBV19	CASNHRTRDTEAFF	TGTGCCAGTAACCACAGGACCCGGGACACTGAAGCTTTCTTT
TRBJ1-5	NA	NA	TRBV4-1	CASSPLPTNQPQHF	TGCGCCAGCAGCCCCCTCCCGACCAATCAGCCCCAGCATTTT
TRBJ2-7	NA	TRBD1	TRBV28	CASTGQGASPYEQYF	TGTGCCAGCACGGGACAGGGGGCTTCCCCCTACGAGCAGTACTTC
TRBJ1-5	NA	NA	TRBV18	CASSPERRNQPQHF	TGTGCCAGCTCACCCGAAAGGCGCAATCAGCCCCAGCATTTT
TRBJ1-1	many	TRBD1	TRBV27	CASSLSQGDLEAFF	TGTGCCAGCAGTTTATCGCAGGGGGACCTTGAAGCTTTCTTT
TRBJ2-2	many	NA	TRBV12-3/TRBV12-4	CASSFGTFTGELFF	TGTGCCAGCAGTTTTGGGACCTTCACCGGGGAGCTGTTTTTT
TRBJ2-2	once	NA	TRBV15	CATSSPDPGELFF	TGTGCCACCAGCAGCCCAGACCCCGGGGAGCTGTTTTTT
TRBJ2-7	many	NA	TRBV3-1	CASSQEGLSYEQYF	TGTGCCAGCAGCCAAGAAGGCCTGTCCTACGAGCAGTACTTC
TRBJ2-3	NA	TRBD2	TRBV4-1	CASSDKTSGRSTDTQYF	TGCGCCAGCAGCGACAAGACTAGCGGGAGGAGCACAGATACGCAGTATTTT
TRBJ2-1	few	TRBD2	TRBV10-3	CAISDGTSGRKVTYNEQFF	TGTGCCATCAGTGACGGGACTAGCGGGAGGAAAGTCACCTACAATGAGCAGTTCTTC
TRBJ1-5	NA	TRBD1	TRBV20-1	CSAREQGIRNQPQHF	TGCAGTGCTAGAGAACAGGGGATCCGCAATCAGCCCCAGCATTTT
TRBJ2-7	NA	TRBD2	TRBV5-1	CASSFGALAGPGSYEQYF	TGCGCCAGCAGCTTCGGAGCACTAGCGGGACCGGGCTCCTACGAGCAGTACTTC
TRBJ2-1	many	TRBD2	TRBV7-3	CASSLLAGGGNEQFF	TGTGCCAGCAGTCTTTTAGCGGGAGGGGGGAATGAGCAGTTCTTC
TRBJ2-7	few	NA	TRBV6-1	CASSTLRGQNSYEQYF	TGTGCCAGCAGTACCCTCAGGGGACAAAACTCCTACGAGCAGTACTTC
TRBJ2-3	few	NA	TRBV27	CASSLSGYDTQYF	TGTGCCAGCAGTTTATCGGGGTACGATACGCAGTATTTT
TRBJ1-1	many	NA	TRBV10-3	CAIRETDQWIEAFF	TGTGCCATCAGGGAAACTGACCAATGGATTGAAGCTTTCTTT
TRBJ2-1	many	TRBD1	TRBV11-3	CASSPGQGAYDEQFF	TGTGCCAGCAGCCCTGGGCAGGGGGCATACGATGAGCAGTTCTTC
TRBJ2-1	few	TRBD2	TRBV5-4	CASSFSGKLYEQFF	TGTGCCAGCAGCTTCAGCGGGAAATTGTATGAGCAGTTCTTC
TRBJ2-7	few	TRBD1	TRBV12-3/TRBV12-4	CASSPGTGAVEQYF	TGTGCCAGCAGCCCCGGGACAGGGGCGGTCGAGCAGTACTTC
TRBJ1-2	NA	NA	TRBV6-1	CASRTRGGGYTF	TGTGCCAGCAGAACCAGGGGAGGGGGCTACACCTTC
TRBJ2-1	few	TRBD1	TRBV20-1	CSARDLRTGFWDEQFF	TGCAGTGCTAGAGATCTCCGGACAGGGTTTTGGGATGAGCAGTTCTTC
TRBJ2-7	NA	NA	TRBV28	CASSLGGDTYEQYF	TGTGCCAGCAGTTTAGGAGGGGACACCTACGAGCAGTACTTC
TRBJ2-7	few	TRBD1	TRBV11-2	CASSLLRQGTYEQYF	TGTGCCAGCAGCTTACTCCGACAGGGAACCTACGAGCAGTACTTC
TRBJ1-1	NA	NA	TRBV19	CASSGARDSNTEAFF	TGTGCCAGTAGTGGGGCGAGGGACTCCAACACTGAAGCTTTCTTT
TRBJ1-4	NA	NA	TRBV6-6	CASSYDTRPPNEKLFF	TGTGCCAGCAGTTACGACACGAGACCTCCTAATGAAAAACTGTTTTTT
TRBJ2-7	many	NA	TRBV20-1	CSASLRSSLYEQYF	TGCAGTGCTAGTCTTAGGTCGTCGCTCTACGAGCAGTACTTC
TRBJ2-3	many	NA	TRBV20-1	CSAIGVTDTQYF	TGCAGTGCTATTGGAGTCACAGATACGCAGTATTTT
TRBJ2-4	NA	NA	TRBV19	CASSIRQVGGKNIQYF	TGTGCCAGTAGTATTCGACAGGTCGGGGGCAAAAACATTCAGTACTTC
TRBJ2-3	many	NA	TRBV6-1	CASSYETVRTDTQYF	TGTGCCAGCAGTTATGAGACAGTACGCACAGATACGCAGTATTTT
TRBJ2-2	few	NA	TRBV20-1	CSATARRHGELFF	TGCAGTGCAACAGCTCGTCGGCACGGGGAGCTGTTTTTT
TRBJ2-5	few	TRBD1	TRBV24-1	CATSDDRGESETQYF	TGTGCCACCAGTGATGACAGGGGGGAATCAGAGACCCAGTACTTC
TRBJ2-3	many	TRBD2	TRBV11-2	CASTPGTSVTDTQYF	TGTGCCAGCACCCCCGGGACTAGCGTGACAGATACGCAGTATTTT
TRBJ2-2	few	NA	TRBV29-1	CSVVKGGAGELFF	TGCAGCGTTGTGAAGGGAGGCGCCGGGGAGCTGTTTTTT
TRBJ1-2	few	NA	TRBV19	CASSDQLDTRFDYGYTF	TGTGCCAGTAGTGACCAACTGGACACCAGGTTCGACTATGGCTACACCTTC
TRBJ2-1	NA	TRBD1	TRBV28	CASRPGTGGYNEQFF	TGTGCCAGCAGGCCCGGGACAGGGGGCTACAATGAGCAGTTCTTC
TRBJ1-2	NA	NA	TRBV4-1	CASSHEGAQPLGTYGYTF	TGCGCCAGCAGCCATGAAGGGGCTCAGCCCCTGGGGACCTATGGCTACACCTTC
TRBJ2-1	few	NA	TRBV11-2	CASSQDRVSYNEQFF	TGTGCCAGCAGCCAAGATCGGGTTTCCTACAATGAGCAGTTCTTC
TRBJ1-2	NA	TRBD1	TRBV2	CASSGQGVDGYTF	TGTGCCAGCAGTGGACAGGGAGTGGATGGCTACACCTTC
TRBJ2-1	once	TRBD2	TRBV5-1	CASSLVAGGIYNEQFF	TGCGCCAGCAGCCTGGTAGCGGGAGGGATCTACAATGAGCAGTTCTTC
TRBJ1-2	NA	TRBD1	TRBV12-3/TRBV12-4	CASSPRQGRGYTF	TGTGCCAGCAGTCCACGACAGGGGAGAGGCTACACCTTC
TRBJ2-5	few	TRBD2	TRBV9	CASSGMPGTSGETQYF	TGTGCCAGCAGCGGCATGCCCGGGACTAGCGGAGAGACCCAGTACTTC
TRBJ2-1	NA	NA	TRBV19	CASSTRSEQFF	TGTGCCAGTAGTACTAGATCCGAGCAGTTCTTC
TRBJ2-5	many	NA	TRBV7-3	CASSEYGGTETQYF	TGTGCCAGCAGCGAGTATGGGGGCACGGAGACCCAGTACTTC